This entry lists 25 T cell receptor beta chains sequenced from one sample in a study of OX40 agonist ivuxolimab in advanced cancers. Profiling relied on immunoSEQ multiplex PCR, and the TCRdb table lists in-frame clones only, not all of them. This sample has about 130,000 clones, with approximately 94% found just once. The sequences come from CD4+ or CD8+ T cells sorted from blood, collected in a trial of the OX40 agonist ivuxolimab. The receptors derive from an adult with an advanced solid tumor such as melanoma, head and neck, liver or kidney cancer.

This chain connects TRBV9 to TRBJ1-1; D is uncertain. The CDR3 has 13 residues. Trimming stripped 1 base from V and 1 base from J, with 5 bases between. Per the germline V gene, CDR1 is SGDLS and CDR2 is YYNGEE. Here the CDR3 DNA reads TGTGCCAGCAGCGTACAGGCGAACACTGAAGCTTTCTTT. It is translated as CASSVQANTEAFF.

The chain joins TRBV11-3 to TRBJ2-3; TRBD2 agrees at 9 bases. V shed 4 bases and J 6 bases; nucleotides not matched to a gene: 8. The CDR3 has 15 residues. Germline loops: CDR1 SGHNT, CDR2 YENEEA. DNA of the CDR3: TGTGCCAGCAGCTCCCGAGCGGGAGGAAGGGATACGCAGTATTTT. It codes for CASSSRAGGRDTQYF.

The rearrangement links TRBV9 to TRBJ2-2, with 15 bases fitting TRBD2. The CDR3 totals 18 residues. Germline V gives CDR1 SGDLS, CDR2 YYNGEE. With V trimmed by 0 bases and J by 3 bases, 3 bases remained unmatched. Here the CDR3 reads CASSVGGTSGRYTGELFF. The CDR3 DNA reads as TGTGCCAGCAGCGTAGGCGGGACTAGCGGGAGGTACACCGGGGAGCTGTTTTTT. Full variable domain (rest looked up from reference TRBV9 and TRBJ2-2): DSGVTQTPKHLITATGQRVTLRCSPRSGDLSVYWYQQSLDQGLQFLIQYYNGEERAKGNILERFSAQQFPDLHSELNLSSLELGDSALYFCASSVGGTSGRYTGELFFGEGSRLTVL.

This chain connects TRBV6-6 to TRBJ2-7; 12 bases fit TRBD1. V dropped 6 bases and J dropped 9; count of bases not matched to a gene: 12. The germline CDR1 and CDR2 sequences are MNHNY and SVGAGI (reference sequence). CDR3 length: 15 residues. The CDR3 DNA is TGTGCCAGCAGCCCTCCCGGGACAGGGGGCGCAGGGCAGTACTTC. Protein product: CASSPPGTGGAGQYF.

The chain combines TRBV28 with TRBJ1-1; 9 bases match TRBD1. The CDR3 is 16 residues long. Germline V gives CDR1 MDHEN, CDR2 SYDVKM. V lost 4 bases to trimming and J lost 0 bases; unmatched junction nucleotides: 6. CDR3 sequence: CASSWGTGTMNTEAFF. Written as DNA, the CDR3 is TGTGCCAGCAGTTGGGGGACAGGGACAATGAACACTGAAGCTTTCTTT.

CDR3 region: CAWSVGGDSYEQYF. Here the CDR3 DNA reads TGTGCCTGGAGTGTAGGTGGGGACTCCTACGAGCAGTACTTC. V is TRBV30 and J is TRBJ2-7; D unclear. Trimming took 0 bases from V and 0 from J, leaving 9 bases between them. The CDR3 consists of 14 residues. In germline, CDR1 is GTSNPN, CDR2 SVGIG (reference sequence).

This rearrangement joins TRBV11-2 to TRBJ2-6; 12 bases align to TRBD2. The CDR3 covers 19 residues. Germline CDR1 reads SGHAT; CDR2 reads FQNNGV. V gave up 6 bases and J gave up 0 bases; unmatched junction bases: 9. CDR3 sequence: CASSSRLAGVSSGANVLTF. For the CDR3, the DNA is TGTGCCAGCAGTTCGCGACTAGCGGGGGTCAGCTCTGGGGCCAACGTCCTGACTTTC.

CDR3 sequence (DNA): TGTGCCAGCAGCTTCAGAGGGGTCATCGGCTCCTACAATGAGCAGTTCTTC. Amino acid sequence: CASSFRGVIGSYNEQFF. The chain uses TRBV7-2 and TRBJ2-1; possibly TRBD1 or TRBD2 for D (5 bases each). Germline V gene data show CDR1 as SGHTA and CDR2 as FQGNSA. The V end lost 3 bases, the J end lost 0 bases, and 15 bases lay between the germline ends. This CDR3 is built from 17 residues.

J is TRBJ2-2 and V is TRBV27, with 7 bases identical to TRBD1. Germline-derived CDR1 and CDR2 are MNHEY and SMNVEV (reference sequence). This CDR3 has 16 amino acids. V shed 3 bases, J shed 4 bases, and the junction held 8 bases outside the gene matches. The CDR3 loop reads CASSLLKQGRTGELFF. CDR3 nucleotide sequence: TGTGCCAGCAGTTTGCTGAAACAGGGGCGCACCGGGGAGCTGTTTTTT.

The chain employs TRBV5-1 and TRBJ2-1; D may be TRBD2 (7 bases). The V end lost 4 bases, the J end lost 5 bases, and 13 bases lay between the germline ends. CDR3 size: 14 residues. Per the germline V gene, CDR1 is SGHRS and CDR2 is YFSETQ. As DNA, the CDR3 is TGCGCCAGCAGCCCGGGGGGCCATAACAATGAGCAGTTCTTC. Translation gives CASSPGGHNNEQFF.

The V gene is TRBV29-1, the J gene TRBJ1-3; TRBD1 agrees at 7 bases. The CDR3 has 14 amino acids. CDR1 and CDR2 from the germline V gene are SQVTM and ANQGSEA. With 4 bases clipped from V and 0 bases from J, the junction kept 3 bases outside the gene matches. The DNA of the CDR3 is TGCAGCGTTGCAGGGACAGCCTCTGGAAACACCATATATTTT. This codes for CSVAGTASGNTIYF.

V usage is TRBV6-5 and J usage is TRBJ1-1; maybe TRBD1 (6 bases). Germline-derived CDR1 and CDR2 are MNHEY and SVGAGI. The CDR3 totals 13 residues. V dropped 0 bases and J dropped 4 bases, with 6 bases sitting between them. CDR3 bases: TGTGCCAGCAGTTACTCAGGGGGCACTGAAGCTTTCTTT. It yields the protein CASSYSGGTEAFF.

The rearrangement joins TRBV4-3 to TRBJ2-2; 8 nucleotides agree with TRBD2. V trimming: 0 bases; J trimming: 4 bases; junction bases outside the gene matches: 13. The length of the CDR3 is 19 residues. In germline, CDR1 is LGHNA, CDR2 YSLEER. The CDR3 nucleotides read TGCGCCAGCAGCCAAGAGGTGGTCGGGAGCGGGGGATCCACCGGGGAGCTGTTTTTT. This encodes CASSQEVVGSGGSTGELFF.

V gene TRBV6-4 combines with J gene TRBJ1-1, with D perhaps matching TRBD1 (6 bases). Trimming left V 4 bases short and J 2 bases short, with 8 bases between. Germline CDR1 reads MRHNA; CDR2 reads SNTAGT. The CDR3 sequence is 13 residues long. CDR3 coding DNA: TGTGCCAGCAGTGCCAGGGGAAACACTGAAGCTTTCTTT. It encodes CASSARGNTEAFF.

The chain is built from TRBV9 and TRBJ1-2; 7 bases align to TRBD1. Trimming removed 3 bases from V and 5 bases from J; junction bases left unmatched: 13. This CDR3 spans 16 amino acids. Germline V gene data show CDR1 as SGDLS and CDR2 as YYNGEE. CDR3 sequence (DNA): TGTGCCAGCAGCGGACCCGACAGGGCAGTTATGTATGGCTACACCTTC. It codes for CASSGPDRAVMYGYTF.

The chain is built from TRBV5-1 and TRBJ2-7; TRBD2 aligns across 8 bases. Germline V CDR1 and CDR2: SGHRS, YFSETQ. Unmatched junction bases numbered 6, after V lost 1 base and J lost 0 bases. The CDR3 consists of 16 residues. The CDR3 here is CASSLSAREASYEQYF. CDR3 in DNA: TGCGCCAGCAGCTTGTCTGCGCGGGAGGCCTCCTACGAGCAGTACTTC.

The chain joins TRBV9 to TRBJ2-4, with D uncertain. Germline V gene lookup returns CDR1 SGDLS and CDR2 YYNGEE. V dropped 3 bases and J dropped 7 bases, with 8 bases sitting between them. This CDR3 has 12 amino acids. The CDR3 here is CASSAPRNIQYF. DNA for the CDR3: TGTGCCAGCAGCGCCCCTAGGAACATTCAGTACTTC.

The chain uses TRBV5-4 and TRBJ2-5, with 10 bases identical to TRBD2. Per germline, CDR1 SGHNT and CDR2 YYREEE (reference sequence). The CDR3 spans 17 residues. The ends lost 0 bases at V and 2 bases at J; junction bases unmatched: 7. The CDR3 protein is CASSLGLAGFIQETQYF. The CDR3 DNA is TGTGCCAGCAGCTTGGGACTAGCGGGTTTCATACAAGAGACCCAGTACTTC.

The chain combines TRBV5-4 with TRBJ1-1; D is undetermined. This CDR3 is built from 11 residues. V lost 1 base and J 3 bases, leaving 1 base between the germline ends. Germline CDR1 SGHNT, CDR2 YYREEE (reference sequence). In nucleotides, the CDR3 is TGTGCCAGCAGCTTGTACACTGAAGCTTTCTTT. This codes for CASSLYTEAFF.

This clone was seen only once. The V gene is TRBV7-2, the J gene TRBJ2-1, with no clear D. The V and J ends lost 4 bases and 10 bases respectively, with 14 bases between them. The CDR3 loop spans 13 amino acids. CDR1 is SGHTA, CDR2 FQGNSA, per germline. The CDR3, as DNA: TGTGCCAGCAGCTCAAGTCCGTCTGGCGAGCAGTTCTTC. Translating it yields CASSSSPSGEQFF.

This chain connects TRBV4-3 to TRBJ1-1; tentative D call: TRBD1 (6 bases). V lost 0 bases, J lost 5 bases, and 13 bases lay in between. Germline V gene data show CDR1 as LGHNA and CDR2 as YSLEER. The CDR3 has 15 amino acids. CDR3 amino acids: CASSQDTRTGTEAFF. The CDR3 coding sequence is TGCGCCAGCAGCCAAGATACCCGAACAGGGACTGAAGCTTTCTTT.

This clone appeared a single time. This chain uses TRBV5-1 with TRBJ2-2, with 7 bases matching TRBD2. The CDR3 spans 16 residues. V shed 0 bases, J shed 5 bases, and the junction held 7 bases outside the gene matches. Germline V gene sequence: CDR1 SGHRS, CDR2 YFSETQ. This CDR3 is CASSLVQTGGTGELFF. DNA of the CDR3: TGCGCCAGCAGCTTGGTACAGACGGGAGGAACCGGGGAGCTGTTTTTT. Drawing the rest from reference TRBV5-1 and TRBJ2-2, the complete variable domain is KAGVTQTPRYLIKTRGQQVTLSCSPISGHRSVSWYQQTPGQGLQFLFEYFSETQRNKGNFPGRFSGRQFSNSRSEMNVSTLELGDSALYLCASSLVQTGGTGELFFGEGSRLTVL.

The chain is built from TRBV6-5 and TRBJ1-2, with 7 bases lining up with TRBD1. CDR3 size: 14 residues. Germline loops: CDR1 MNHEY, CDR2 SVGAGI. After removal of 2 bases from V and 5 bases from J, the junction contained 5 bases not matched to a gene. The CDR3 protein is CASSYMGQRYGYTF. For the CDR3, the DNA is TGTGCCAGCAGTTACATGGGACAGAGATATGGCTACACCTTC.

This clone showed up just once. Written as DNA, the CDR3 is TGCGCCAGCAGCTTAGACAGGGGGATCATCAATGAGCAGTTCTTC. Amino acid sequence: CASSLDRGIINEQFF. The rearrangement joins TRBV5-1 to TRBJ2-1; 9 bases align to TRBD1. The CDR3 has 15 residues. Germline V gives CDR1 SGHRS, CDR2 YFSETQ. J lost 6 bases, V lost 2 bases, and 6 bases had no gene match.

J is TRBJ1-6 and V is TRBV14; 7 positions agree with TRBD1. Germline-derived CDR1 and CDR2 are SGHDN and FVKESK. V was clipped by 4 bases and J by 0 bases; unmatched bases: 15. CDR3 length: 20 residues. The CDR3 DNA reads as TGTGCCAGCAGCCGGACGGACAGGTTTGGGGTCCTCTCCTATAATTCACCCCTCCACTTT. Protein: CASSRTDRFGVLSYNSPLHF.